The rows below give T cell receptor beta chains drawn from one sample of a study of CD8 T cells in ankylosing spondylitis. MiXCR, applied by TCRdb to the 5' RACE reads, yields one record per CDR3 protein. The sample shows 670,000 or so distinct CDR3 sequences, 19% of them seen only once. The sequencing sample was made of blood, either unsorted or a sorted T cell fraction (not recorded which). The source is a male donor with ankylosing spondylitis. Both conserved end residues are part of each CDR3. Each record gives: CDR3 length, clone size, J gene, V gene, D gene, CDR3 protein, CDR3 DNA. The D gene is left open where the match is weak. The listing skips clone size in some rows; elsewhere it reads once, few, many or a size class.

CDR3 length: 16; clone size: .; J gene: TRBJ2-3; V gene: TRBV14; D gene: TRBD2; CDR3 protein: CASSHPGLAHTDTQYF; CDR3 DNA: TGTGCCAGCAGCCACCCGGGACTAGCGCACACAGATACGCAGTATTTT
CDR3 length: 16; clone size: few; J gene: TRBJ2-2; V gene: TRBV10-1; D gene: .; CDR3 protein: CASSESRGANTGELFF; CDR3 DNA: TGCGCCAGCAGTGAGTCGAGGGGGGCCAACACCGGGGAGCTGTTTTTT
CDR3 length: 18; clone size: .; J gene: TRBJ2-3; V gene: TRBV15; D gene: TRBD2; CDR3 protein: CATSRVAQAGGSTDTQYF; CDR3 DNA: TGTGCCACCAGCAGAGTGGCCCAAGCGGGAGGGAGCACAGATACGCAGTATTTT
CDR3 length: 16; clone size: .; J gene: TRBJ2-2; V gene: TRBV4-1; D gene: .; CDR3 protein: CASSQDPGIPNGELFF; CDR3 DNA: TGCGCCAGCAGCCAAGATCCCGGGATCCCAAACGGGGAGCTGTTTTTT
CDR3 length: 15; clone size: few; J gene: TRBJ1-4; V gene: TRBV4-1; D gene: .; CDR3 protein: CASSQDGRAREKLFF; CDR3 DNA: TGCGCCAGCAGCCAAGATGGAAGGGCCAGGGAAAAACTGTTTTTT
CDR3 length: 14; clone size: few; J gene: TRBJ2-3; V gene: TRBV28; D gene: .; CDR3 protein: CASRPTGRTDTQYF; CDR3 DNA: TGTGCCAGCAGACCTACGGGGCGCACAGATACGCAGTATTTT
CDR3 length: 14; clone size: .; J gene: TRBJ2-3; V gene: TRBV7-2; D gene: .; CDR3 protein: CASSLGYGTDTQYF; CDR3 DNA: TGTGCCAGCAGTCTGGGTTATGGCACAGATACGCAGTATTTT
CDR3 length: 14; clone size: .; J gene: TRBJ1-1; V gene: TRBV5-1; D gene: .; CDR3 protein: CASRPYLTNTEAFF; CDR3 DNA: TGCGCCAGCAGACCGTATTTGACGAACACTGAAGCTTTCTTT
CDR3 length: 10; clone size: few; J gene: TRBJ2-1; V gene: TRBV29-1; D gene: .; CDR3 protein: CSVGTTEQFF; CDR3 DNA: TGCAGCGTCGGGACAACCGAGCAGTTCTTC
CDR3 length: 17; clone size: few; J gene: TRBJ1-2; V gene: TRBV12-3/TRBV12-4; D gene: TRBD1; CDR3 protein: CASSYISTGRGLGGYTF; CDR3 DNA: TGTGCCAGCAGTTATATCTCGACAGGGAGGGGTCTGGGAGGCTACACCTTC
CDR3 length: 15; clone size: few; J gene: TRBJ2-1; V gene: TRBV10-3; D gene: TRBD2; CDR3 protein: CAISESTSGAYEQFF; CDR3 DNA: TGTGCCATCAGTGAGTCCACTAGCGGGGCCTATGAGCAGTTCTTC
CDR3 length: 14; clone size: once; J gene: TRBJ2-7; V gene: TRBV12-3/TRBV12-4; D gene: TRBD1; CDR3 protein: CASTMTGKTYEQYF; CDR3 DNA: TGTGCCAGCACCATGACAGGGAAGACCTACGAGCAGTACTTC
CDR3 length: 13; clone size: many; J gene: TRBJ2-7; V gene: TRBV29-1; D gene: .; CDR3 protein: CSVVKQTTYEQYF; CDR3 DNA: TGCAGCGTTGTTAAACAAACCACCTACGAGCAGTACTTC
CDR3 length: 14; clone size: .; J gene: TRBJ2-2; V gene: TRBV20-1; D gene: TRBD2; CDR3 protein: CSARLAGEVGELFF; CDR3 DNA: TGCAGTGCCAGACTAGCGGGAGAGGTCGGGGAGCTGTTTTTT